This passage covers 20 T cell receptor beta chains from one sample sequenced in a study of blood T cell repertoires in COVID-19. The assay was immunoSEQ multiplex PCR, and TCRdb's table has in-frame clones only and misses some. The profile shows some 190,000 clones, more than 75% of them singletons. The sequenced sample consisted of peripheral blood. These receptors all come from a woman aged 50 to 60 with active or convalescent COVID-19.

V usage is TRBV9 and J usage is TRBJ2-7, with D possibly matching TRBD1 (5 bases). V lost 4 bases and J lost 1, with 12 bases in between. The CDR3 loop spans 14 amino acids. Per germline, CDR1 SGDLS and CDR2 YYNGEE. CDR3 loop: CASSPYRNSYEQYF. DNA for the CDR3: TGTGCCAGCAGCCCCTACAGGAATTCCTACGAGCAGTACTTC.

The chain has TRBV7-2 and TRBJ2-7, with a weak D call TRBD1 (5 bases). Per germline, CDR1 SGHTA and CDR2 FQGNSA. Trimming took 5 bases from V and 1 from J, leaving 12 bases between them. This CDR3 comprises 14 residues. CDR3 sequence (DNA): TGTGCCAGCAGCCCGGACACACGTTCCTACGAGCAGTACTTC. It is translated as CASSPDTRSYEQYF. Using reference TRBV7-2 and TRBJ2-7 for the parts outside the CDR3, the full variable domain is GAGVSQSPSNKVTEKGKDVELRCDPISGHTALYWYRQSLGQGLEFLIYFQGNSAPDKSGLPSDRFSAERTGGSVSTLTIQRTQQEDSAVYLCASSPDTRSYEQYFGPGTRLTVT.

The CDR3 reads CASSQGLAGELFF. DNA for the CDR3: TGTGCCAGCAGCCAAGGACTAGCGGGGGAGCTGTTTTTT. This sequence joins TRBV7-2 and TRBJ2-2; TRBD2 matches 9 bases. The CDR3 has 13 residues. J gave up 8 bases and V 5 bases, and 3 bases lay outside the gene matches. Per germline, CDR1 SGHTA and CDR2 FQGNSA.

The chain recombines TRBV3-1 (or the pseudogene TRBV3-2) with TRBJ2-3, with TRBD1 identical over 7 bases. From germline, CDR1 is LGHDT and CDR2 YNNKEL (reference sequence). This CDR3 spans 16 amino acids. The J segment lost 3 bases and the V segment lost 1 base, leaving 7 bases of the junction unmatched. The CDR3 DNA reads TGTGCCAGCAGCCAAGGGGAGACAGGGATGACAGATACGCAGTATTTT. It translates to CASSQGETGMTDTQYF.

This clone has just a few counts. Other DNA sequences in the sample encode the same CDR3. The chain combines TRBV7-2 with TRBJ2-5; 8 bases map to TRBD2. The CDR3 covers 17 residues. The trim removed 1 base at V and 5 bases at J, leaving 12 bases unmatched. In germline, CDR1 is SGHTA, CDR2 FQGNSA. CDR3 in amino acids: CASSLGRGGLSGETQYF. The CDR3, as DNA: TGTGCCAGCAGCTTAGGTCGGGGGGGCCTCTCCGGGGAGACCCAGTACTTC.

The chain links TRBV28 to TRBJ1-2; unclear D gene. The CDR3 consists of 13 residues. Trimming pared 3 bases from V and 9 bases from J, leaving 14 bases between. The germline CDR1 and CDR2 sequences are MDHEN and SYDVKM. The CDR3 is CASSFGDVRRYTF. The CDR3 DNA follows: TGTGCCAGCAGTTTCGGGGATGTAAGGCGCTACACCTTC.

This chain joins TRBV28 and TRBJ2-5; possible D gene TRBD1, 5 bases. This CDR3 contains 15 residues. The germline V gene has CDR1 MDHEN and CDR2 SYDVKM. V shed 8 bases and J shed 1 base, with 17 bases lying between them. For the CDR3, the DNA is TGTGCCAGCCGCTTGTTTGGGGCCACCCAAGAGACCCAGTACTTC. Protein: CASRLFGATQETQYF.

CDR3 sequence (DNA): TGTGCCAGCAGTCTCCAGCGGAACACCATATATTTT. Translated, it gives CASSLQRNTIYF. The chain joins TRBV12-3 or TRBV12-4 to TRBJ1-3; the D is unclear. The CDR3 has 12 residues. The germline V and J ends were trimmed by 5 bases and 7 bases, with 9 bases remaining between them.

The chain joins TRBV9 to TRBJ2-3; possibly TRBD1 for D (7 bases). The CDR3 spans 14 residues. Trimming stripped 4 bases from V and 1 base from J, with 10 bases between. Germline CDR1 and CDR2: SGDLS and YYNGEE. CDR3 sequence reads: CASSIRGGTDTQYF. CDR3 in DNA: TGTGCCAGCAGCATCAGGGGGGGCACAGATACGCAGTATTTT.

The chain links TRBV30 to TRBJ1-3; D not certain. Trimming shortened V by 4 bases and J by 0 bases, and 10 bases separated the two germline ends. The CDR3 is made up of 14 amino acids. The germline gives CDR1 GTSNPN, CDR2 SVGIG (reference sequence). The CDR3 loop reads CAWMPGTSGNTIYF. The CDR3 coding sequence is TGTGCCTGGATGCCGGGAACCTCTGGAAACACCATATATTTT.

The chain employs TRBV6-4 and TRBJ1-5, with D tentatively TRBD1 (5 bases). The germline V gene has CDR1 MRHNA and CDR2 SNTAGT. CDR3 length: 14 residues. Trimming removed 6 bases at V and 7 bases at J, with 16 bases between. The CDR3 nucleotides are TGTGCCAGCAGGGCCTTCAGGGTCGGGCAGCCCCAGCATTTT. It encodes CASRAFRVGQPQHF.

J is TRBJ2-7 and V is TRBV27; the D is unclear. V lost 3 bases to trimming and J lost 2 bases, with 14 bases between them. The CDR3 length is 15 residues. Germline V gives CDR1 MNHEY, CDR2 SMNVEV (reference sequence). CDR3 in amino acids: CASSFTAGSPYEQYF. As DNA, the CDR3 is TGTGCCAGCAGTTTCACAGCCGGTTCCCCCTACGAGCAGTACTTC.

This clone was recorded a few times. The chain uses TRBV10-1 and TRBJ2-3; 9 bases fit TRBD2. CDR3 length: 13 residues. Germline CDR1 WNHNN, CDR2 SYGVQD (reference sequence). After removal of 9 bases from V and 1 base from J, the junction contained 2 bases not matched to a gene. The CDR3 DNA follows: TGCGCCAGGGGACTAGCACGCACAGATACGCAGTATTTT. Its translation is CARGLARTDTQYF.

DNA for the CDR3: TGTGCCTGGAGTTTATCTAGCCGGAGGTTCGCGTACAATGAGCAGTTCTTC. This sequence encodes CAWSLSSRRFAYNEQFF. The chain couples TRBV30 to TRBJ2-1; D may be TRBD2 (5 bases). Trimming removed 2 bases from V and 4 bases from J, with 21 bases in between. Germline V gene lookup returns CDR1 GTSNPN and CDR2 SVGIG (reference sequence). The CDR3 has 17 amino acids. Looking up the rest from reference TRBV30 and TRBJ2-1 gives the full variable domain: SQTIHQWPATLVQPVGSPLSLECTVEGTSNPNLYWYRQAAGRGLQLLFYSVGIGQISSEVPQNLSASRPQDRQFILSSKKLLLSDSGFYLCAWSLSSRRFAYNEQFFGPGTRLTVL.

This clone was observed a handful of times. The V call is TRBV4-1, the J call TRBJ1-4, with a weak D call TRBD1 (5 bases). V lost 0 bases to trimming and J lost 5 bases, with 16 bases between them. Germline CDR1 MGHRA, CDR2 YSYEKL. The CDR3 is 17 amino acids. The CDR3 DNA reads TGCGCCAGCAGCCAAGAAGCGGGGACCGCCCGCAATGAAAAACTGTTTTTT. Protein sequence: CASSQEAGTARNEKLFF.

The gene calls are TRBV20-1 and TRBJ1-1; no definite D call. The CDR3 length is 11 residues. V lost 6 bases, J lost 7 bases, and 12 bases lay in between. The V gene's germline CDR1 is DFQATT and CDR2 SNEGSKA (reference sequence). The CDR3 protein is CSAEYLNEAFF. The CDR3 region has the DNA TGCAGTGCCGAGTATCTAAATGAAGCTTTCTTT.

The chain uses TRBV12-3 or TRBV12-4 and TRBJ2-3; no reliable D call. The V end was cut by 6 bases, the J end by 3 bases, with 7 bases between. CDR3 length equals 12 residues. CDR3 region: CASRKRTDTQYF. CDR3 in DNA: TGTGCCAGCAGAAAGCGTACAGATACGCAGTATTTT.

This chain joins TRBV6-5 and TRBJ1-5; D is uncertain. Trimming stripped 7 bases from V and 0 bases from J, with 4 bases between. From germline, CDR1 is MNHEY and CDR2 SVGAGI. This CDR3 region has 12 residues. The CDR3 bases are TGTGCCAGCACCGGTAGCAATCAGCCCCAGCATTTT. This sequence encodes CASTGSNQPQHF.

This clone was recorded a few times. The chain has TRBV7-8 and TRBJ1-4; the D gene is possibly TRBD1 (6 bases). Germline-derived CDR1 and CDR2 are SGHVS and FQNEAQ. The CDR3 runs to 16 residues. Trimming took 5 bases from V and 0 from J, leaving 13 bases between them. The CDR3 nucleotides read TGTGCCAGCAGCCGTGGACAGACGCCAACTAATGAAAAACTGTTTTTT. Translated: CASSRGQTPTNEKLFF.

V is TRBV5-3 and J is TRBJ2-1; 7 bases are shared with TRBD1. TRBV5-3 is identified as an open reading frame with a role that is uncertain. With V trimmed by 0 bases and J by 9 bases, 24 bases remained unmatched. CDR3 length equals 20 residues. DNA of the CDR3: TGTGCCAGAAGCTTGGATAAGTCGAGGGGGCCTGGTGCTCTGTCGGGTGAGCAGTTCTTC. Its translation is CARSLDKSRGPGALSGEQFF.